A single sample is the source of the 14 T cell receptor beta chains below, sequenced in a study of response to subunit inactivated influenza vaccine. TCRdb redid the calling of the RT-PCR reads with MiXCR, one entry per CDR3 protein. The sample lists 180,000 or so distinct CDR3 sequences; approximately 12% were seen once. Separately, the same data were catalogued under a study of T cells expressing NK-cell markers. That paper states: Researchers built TCR beta cDNA using 5'RACE template switching with UMIs.

The sequencing here drew on CD8+ T cells sorted from PBMCs, taken 11 to 12 days after vaccination. These receptors came from a man over 45 who received an inactivated influenza vaccine.

This clonotype was recorded many times. The rearrangement uses TRBV6-1 and TRBJ2-7; TRBD1 aligns across 10 bases. J was trimmed by 3 bases and V by 6 bases; bases with no gene match: 8. The CDR3 runs to 15 residues. Germline V gene data show CDR1 as MNHNS and CDR2 as SASEGT. Here the CDR3 DNA reads TGTGCCAGCAGGCTGACAGGGGGCGATGACTACGAGCAGTACTTC. It yields the protein CASRLTGGDDYEQYF.

This clonotype was seen more than once but under ten times. The chain links TRBV12-3 or TRBV12-4 to TRBJ2-7; 7 nucleotides line up with TRBD1. This CDR3 comprises 15 residues. Trimming cost V 6 bases and J 0 bases; bases outside gene matches: 8. This CDR3 is CASSLTGIPSYEQYF. The CDR3 DNA follows: TGTGCCAGCAGCCTGACAGGGATCCCCTCCTACGAGCAGTACTTC.

The gene calls are TRBV9 and TRBJ2-2; the match to TRBD2 covers 10 bases. V shed 2 bases and J 6 bases; nucleotides not matched to a gene: 4. Germline-derived CDR1 and CDR2 are SGDLS and YYNGEE. The CDR3 runs to 15 residues. CDR3 in amino acids: CASSVSGGAAGELFF. CDR3 bases: TGTGCCAGCAGCGTGAGCGGGGGGGCCGCCGGGGAGCTGTTTTTT.

This clonotype was seen repeatedly, ten times or more. CDR3 DNA sequence: TGCAGTGCTCTAGGGGGACAGTTCCCCTATAATTCACCCCTCCACTTT. It encodes CSALGGQFPYNSPLHF. The rearrangement uses TRBV20-1 and TRBJ1-6, with 7 bases fitting TRBD1. CDR3 length: 16 residues. V trimming: 5 bases; J trimming: 2 bases; junction bases outside the gene matches: 9. From germline, CDR1 is DFQATT and CDR2 SNEGSKA (reference sequence).

The CDR3 nucleotides are TGTGCCAGCAGTTTTCGGAGCGGGGGGTTGGATGAGCAGTTCTTC. This sequence encodes CASSFRSGGLDEQFF. The V call is TRBV12-3 or TRBV12-4, the J call TRBJ2-1; 9 bases are shared with TRBD2. CDR3 length: 15 residues. V gave up 3 bases and J gave up 8 bases; unmatched junction bases: 8.

The rearrangement links TRBV29-1 to TRBJ2-1; 13 bases map to TRBD2. Trimming cost V 1 base and J 6 bases; bases outside gene matches: 0. Germline V lookup: CDR1 SQVTM, CDR2 ANQGSEA. CDR3 length: 14 amino acids. CDR3 sequence reads: CSVEGTSGSNEQFF. The CDR3 region has the DNA TGCAGCGTTGAAGGGACTAGCGGGAGCAATGAGCAGTTCTTC.

CDR3 amino acids: CASSQSHSLLYGYTF. The CDR3 region has the DNA TGCGCCAGCAGCCAATCACACAGCTTGCTCTATGGCTACACCTTC. This chain uses TRBV4-3 with TRBJ1-2, with D uncertain. The CDR3 consists of 15 residues. Trimming removed 2 bases from V and 4 bases from J, with 14 bases in between. CDR1 is LGHNA, CDR2 YSLEER, per germline.

The chain couples TRBV20-1 to TRBJ2-3; TRBD1 matches 11 bases. In germline, CDR1 is DFQATT, CDR2 SNEGSKA (reference sequence). The CDR3 runs to 15 residues. Trimming cost V 0 bases and J 3 bases; bases outside gene matches: 2. CDR3 amino acids: CSAREDRGRTDTQYF. The CDR3 DNA follows: TGCAGTGCTAGAGAGGACAGGGGGCGTACAGATACGCAGTATTTT.

This clonotype occurred a few times. The gene calls are TRBV11-2 and TRBJ2-1; 8 bases fit TRBD1. This CDR3 is built from 15 residues. The V gene's germline CDR1 is SGHAT and CDR2 FQNNGV. Trimming removed 5 bases from V and 4 bases from J; junction bases left unmatched: 7. The CDR3 DNA reads TGTGCCAGCAGCACGGGGACAGGAAAATACAATGAGCAGTTCTTC. This translates into CASSTGTGKYNEQFF.

This clonotype was detected many times. The chain uses TRBV4-1 and TRBJ2-7; TRBD1 might be the D (6 bases). CDR3 length equals 15 residues. The germline V gene encodes CDR1 MGHRA and CDR2 YSYEKL. The V gene lost 4 bases and the J gene lost 3 bases, with 16 bases spanning the gap. The CDR3 region is CASSLMDSPFYEQYF. In nucleotides, the CDR3 is TGCGCCAGCAGCCTAATGGACAGTCCGTTCTACGAGCAGTACTTC.

This clonotype was picked up a small number of times. The chain has TRBV20-1 and TRBJ2-1; TRBD2 matches 12 bases. V gave up 1 base and J gave up 7 bases; unmatched junction bases: 17. The CDR3 runs to 19 residues. The germline CDR1 and CDR2 sequences are DFQATT and SNEGSKA (reference sequence). CDR3 nucleotide sequence: TGCAGTGCTAGAGTCTTCGGTAACGCAGGACTAGCGGGGTCTAATGAGCAGTTCTTC. Translated: CSARVFGNAGLAGSNEQFF.

This chain connects TRBV28 to TRBJ1-1; 11 bases fit TRBD1. J lost 3 bases, V lost 6 bases, and 3 bases had no gene match. This CDR3 spans 14 amino acids. Germline CDR1 reads MDHEN; CDR2 reads SYDVKM. The CDR3 spells CASSQGQGDTEAFF. The CDR3 nucleotides read TGTGCCAGCAGCCAGGGACAGGGGGACACTGAAGCTTTCTTT.

This clonotype was seen repeatedly, ten times or more. The V call is TRBV6-7, the J call TRBJ2-1; 9 bases agree with TRBD2. TRBV6-7 counts as an open reading frame of uncertain function. V dropped 7 bases and J dropped 7; count of bases not matched to a gene: 5. CDR3 length: 13 amino acids. The DNA for the CDR3 is TGTGCCAGCACGGCGGGGGGGGTTAATGAGCAGTTCTTC. It translates to CASTAGGVNEQFF.

There are a few counts of this clonotype. The DNA for the CDR3 is TGTGCCATCAGTGAGAGTTTGGCGCATGAGCAGTTCTTC. This codes for CAISESLAHEQFF. This chain joins TRBV10-3 and TRBJ2-1; D is undetermined. Germline CDR1 and CDR2: ENHRY and SYGVKD. This CDR3 has 13 amino acids. The ends were cut back, 2 bases at V and 8 bases at J, with 10 bases in the middle.